These 11 T cell receptor beta chains came from one sample sequenced in a study of blood T cell repertoires in COVID-19. Produced via immunoSEQ multiplex PCR; TCRdb's table is partial and in-frame only. The sample records fewer than 70,000 clones, around 87% being singletons. The sequencing input was peripheral blood. These receptors originate from a man aged 60-69 years with active or convalescent COVID-19.

The chain carries TRBV18 and TRBJ1-1; the D is unclear. Deletions cut 2 bases from V and 2 bases from J, with 9 bases between. This CDR3 spans 14 amino acids. Germline CDR1 KGHSH, CDR2 LQKENI. CDR3 sequence: CASSPSLGNTEAFF. The CDR3 DNA sequence: TGTGCCAGCTCACCAAGCCTCGGTAACACTGAAGCTTTCTTT.

This clone came up a few times. The genes are TRBV2 and TRBJ1-1; D gene unclear. Looked up from germline, CDR1 is SNHLY and CDR2 is FYNNEI. Trimming shortened V by 2 bases and J by 6 bases, and 13 bases separated the two germline ends. This CDR3 contains 14 residues. CDR3 bases: TGTGCCAGCAGTGAACGGCGGGAAGCGGCTGAAGCTTTCTTT. It specifies CASSERREAAEAFF. Full variable domain (missing parts from reference TRBV2 and TRBJ1-1): EPEVTQTPSHQVTQMGQEVILRCVPISNHLYFYWYRQILGQKVEFLVSFYNNEISEKSEIFDDQFSVERPDGSNFTLKIRSTKLEDSAMYFCASSERREAAEAFFGQGTRLTVV.

V gene TRBV3-1 (or the pseudogene TRBV3-2) combines with J gene TRBJ1-3; 7 bases are shared with TRBD1. Germline CDR1 and CDR2: LGHDT and YNNKEL (reference sequence). This CDR3 is built from 16 residues. V was pared by 4 bases and J by 0 bases, with 6 bases of the junction left unmatched. The CDR3 region is CASSRQGVSSGNTIYF. CDR3 in DNA: TGTGCCAGCAGCCGACAGGGTGTTAGCTCTGGAAACACCATATATTTT.

The CDR3 region has the DNA TGTGCCAGCAGTTCCCGACTAGCGGGGTTTCCAGATACGCAGTATTTT. It specifies CASSSRLAGFPDTQYF. The chain carries TRBV6-6 and TRBJ2-3; 11 nucleotides align to TRBD2. Germline V gives CDR1 MNHNY, CDR2 SVGAGI (reference sequence). V shed 4 bases, J shed 4 bases, and the junction held 7 bases outside the gene matches. The CDR3 is 16 residues long.

V and J are TRBV19 and TRBJ2-5, with TRBD2 as a possible D gene (7 bases). Germline V CDR1 and CDR2: LNHDA, SQIVND (reference sequence). V dropped 0 bases and J dropped 5 bases, with 13 bases sitting between them. The CDR3 runs to 15 residues. The CDR3 sequence is CASSIEAGARETQYF. The CDR3 nucleotides are TGTGCCAGTAGTATAGAGGCGGGGGCGCGGGAGACCCAGTACTTC.

The rearrangement links TRBV15 to TRBJ1-5, with 9 bases fitting TRBD1. The CDR3 sequence is 15 residues long. Germline CDR1 and CDR2: LNHNV and YYDKDF (reference sequence). J gave up 2 bases and V 1 base, and 0 bases lay outside the gene matches. CDR3 loop: CATSRGDRGNQPQHF. In DNA, the CDR3 is TGTGCCACCAGCAGAGGGGACAGGGGCAATCAGCCCCAGCATTTT.

The chain links TRBV10-2 to TRBJ1-1; D might be TRBD1 (5 bases). CDR3 length: 13 residues. In germline, CDR1 is WSHSY, CDR2 SAAADI. V was clipped by 7 bases and J by 1 base, with 10 bases between them. In DNA, the CDR3 is TGCGCCAGCAATGGGGCTTCGAACACTGAAGCTTTCTTT. Translating it yields CASNGASNTEAFF.

This sequence joins TRBV18 and TRBJ1-1; no reliable D call. Looked up from germline, CDR1 is KGHSH and CDR2 is LQKENI. Trimming removed 2 bases at V and 7 bases at J, with 14 bases between. The CDR3 extends over 14 amino acids. Here the CDR3 reads CASSPTYLGFEAFF. For the CDR3, the DNA is TGTGCCAGCTCACCAACTTATCTCGGTTTTGAAGCTTTCTTT.

The V gene is TRBV19, the J gene TRBJ2-7; 14 nucleotides match TRBD2. Germline values: CDR1 LNHDA, CDR2 SQIVND (reference sequence). The CDR3 totals 17 residues. Trimming took 6 bases from V and 2 from J; bases not matched to a gene: 9. The CDR3 region is CASSSLGTSGGTYEQYF. The CDR3 nucleotides are TGTGCCAGTAGCTCACTCGGGACTAGCGGGGGCACCTACGAGCAGTACTTC.

This sequence joins TRBV4-3 and TRBJ2-7; 9 bases agree with TRBD1. The CDR3 is 14 amino acids. V gave up 1 base and J gave up 10 bases; unmatched junction bases: 8. CDR1 and CDR2 from the germline V gene are LGHNA and YSLEER. The CDR3 bases are TGCGCCAGCAGCCAAGGGACAGGGGAACCCCGACAGTACTTC. It encodes CASSQGTGEPRQYF.

This clone was seen only once. The rearrangement uses TRBV7-2 and TRBJ2-5, with D possibly matching TRBD1 (5 bases). Germline CDR1 reads SGHTA; CDR2 reads FQGNSA. Trimming removed 4 bases at V and 1 base at J, with 19 bases between. The CDR3 loop spans 17 amino acids. The CDR3 region has the DNA TGTGCCAGCAGCTCCCCCAAATACCGGCAGGGCCAAGAGACCCAGTACTTC. Translating it yields CASSSPKYRQGQETQYF.